This entry lists 22 T cell receptor beta chains sequenced from one sample in a study of OX40 agonist ivuxolimab in advanced cancers. Libraries were made using the immunoSEQ multiplex PCR assay. As stored in TCRdb, this immuneACCESS dataset retains in-frame rearrangements with V and J assigned. A fraction of the clones does not appear; measured against another copy, unresolved V genes explain less than half of the discrepancy, and the remainder lacks a known reason. A total of around 53,000 clones appear in this sample, roughly 93% of them only once. The ten largest make up more than 15% of the sample. This specimen was CD4+ or CD8+ T cells sorted from blood, taken in a trial of the OX40 agonist ivuxolimab. All receptors come from an adult with an advanced solid tumor such as melanoma, head and neck, liver or kidney cancer.

This chain joins TRBV27 and TRBJ1-2, with D maybe TRBD1 (6 bases). The CDR3 extends over 15 amino acids. V was shortened by 6 bases and J by 4 bases, with 18 bases between the two germline ends. Germline values: CDR1 MNHEY, CDR2 SMNVEV (reference sequence). The CDR3 DNA sequence: TGTGCCAGCAGCCCTCATAAGGGGGGAACCTATGGCTACACCTTC. Translated: CASSPHKGGTYGYTF.

The rearrangement uses TRBV28 and TRBJ2-7, with D tentatively TRBD1 or TRBD2 (5 bases each). The CDR3 has 16 amino acids. V was pared by 6 bases and J by 6 bases, with 24 bases between. Per the germline V gene, CDR1 is MDHEN and CDR2 is SYDVKM. CDR3 loop: CASSTVVETGALEQYF. The CDR3 DNA reads as TGTGCCAGCAGCACCGTGGTGGAGACCGGGGCGCTCGAGCAGTACTTC.

The J gene is TRBJ2-2, the V gene TRBV7-6, with a possible D match to TRBD1 (5 bases). Trimming cost V 0 bases and J 7 bases, with 12 bases left between them. Germline V lookup: CDR1 SGHVS, CDR2 FNYEAQ. This CDR3 region has 15 residues. Written as DNA, the CDR3 is TGTGCCAGCAGCTTAGCCCCAGGGATGGACGGGGAGCTGTTTTTT. This encodes CASSLAPGMDGELFF.

For the CDR3, the DNA is TGTGCCAGCAGCTTGGACAGCGGGATTACCGGGGAGCTGTTTTTT. It is translated as CASSLDSGITGELFF. The chain joins TRBV5-5 to TRBJ2-2; 7 nucleotides agree with TRBD2. The ends lost 0 bases at V and 5 bases at J; junction bases unmatched: 4. Germline assignment: CDR1 SGHKS and CDR2 YYEKEE (reference sequence). The CDR3 is made up of 15 amino acids.

V and J are TRBV7-9 and TRBJ2-2; no clear D gene. V was clipped by 1 base and J by 1 base, with 7 bases between them. This CDR3 has 15 amino acids. Germline lookup yields CDR1 SEHNR and CDR2 FQNEAQ (reference sequence). The CDR3, as DNA: TGTGCCAGCAGCTTAGAAGGCAGGAACACCGGGGAGCTGTTTTTT. Protein sequence: CASSLEGRNTGELFF.

The chain has TRBV13 and TRBJ2-1; 11 nucleotides line up with TRBD2. Germline CDR1 reads PRHDT; CDR2 reads FYEKMQ (reference sequence). The CDR3 is 19 residues long. Germline trimming cut 5 bases from V and 4 bases from J; bases unmatched to any gene: 16. DNA for the CDR3: TGTGCCAGCAGCCCACAGGGGGCCTGGGGACTAGCGGTTTACAATGAGCAGTTCTTC. Translated: CASSPQGAWGLAVYNEQFF.

V is TRBV7-9 and J is TRBJ1-3; unclear D gene. The CDR3 totals 15 residues. Per germline, CDR1 SEHNR and CDR2 FQNEAQ (reference sequence). V was clipped by 3 bases and J by 0 bases, with 9 bases between them. The CDR3 reads CASSLTGYSGNTIYF. In nucleotides, the CDR3 is TGTGCCAGCAGCTTGACTGGCTACTCTGGAAACACCATATATTTT.

This clone was seen more than once but under ten times. This chain joins TRBV19 and TRBJ2-2; no clear D gene. This CDR3 is 11 amino acids long. The V gene lost 5 bases and the J gene lost 3 bases, with 1 base spanning the gap. Germline CDR1 and CDR2: LNHDA and SQIVND (reference sequence). CDR3 region: CASSHTGELFF. The CDR3 region has the DNA TGTGCCAGTAGTCACACCGGGGAGCTGTTTTTT.

This rearrangement joins TRBV19 to TRBJ1-2; D ambiguous. Germline V lookup: CDR1 LNHDA, CDR2 SQIVND (reference sequence). The CDR3 runs to 12 residues. V was shortened by 8 bases and J by 8 bases, with 15 bases between the two germline ends. CDR3 DNA sequence: TGTGCCAGTCAACACGGACGGGAAGGCTACACCTTC. Translation: CASQHGREGYTF.

The sample holds a few counts of this clone. The CDR3 DNA reads as TGTGCCAGCAGCATGGCCGAATCCCGGGTCACCGGGGAGCTGTTTTTT. Residues: CASSMAESRVTGELFF. V and J are TRBV7-9 and TRBJ2-2; D gene unclear. Trimming removed 5 bases at V and 4 bases at J, with 17 bases between. The CDR3 length is 16 residues. Germline loops: CDR1 SEHNR, CDR2 FQNEAQ (reference sequence).

The chain carries TRBV30 and TRBJ1-2; maybe TRBD1 (6 bases). This CDR3 region has 15 residues. Per the germline V gene, CDR1 is GTSNPN and CDR2 is SVGIG (reference sequence). V was trimmed by 5 bases and J by 4 bases, leaving 20 bases between them. In DNA form, the CDR3 reads TGTGCCTGGTTTGGGGGGGCTTCCGAGGGCTATGGCTACACCTTC. This gives the protein CAWFGGASEGYGYTF.

The chain recombines TRBV7-6 with TRBJ1-3; D not resolved. V was trimmed by 4 bases and J by 7 bases, leaving 5 bases between them. Germline CDR1 reads SGHVS; CDR2 reads FNYEAQ. The CDR3 sequence is 11 residues long. The CDR3 loop is CASSSGNTIYF. As DNA, the CDR3 is TGTGCCAGCAGCTCCGGGAACACCATATATTTT.

The rearrangement uses TRBV16 and TRBJ1-5; the D is unclear. V was pared by 1 base and J by 5 bases, with 12 bases between. The CDR3 totals 15 residues. Germline CDR1 and CDR2: KGHSY and FQNENV. CDR3 region: CASSQFVGTHQPQHF. As DNA, the CDR3 is TGTGCCAGCAGCCAATTCGTAGGCACCCATCAGCCCCAGCATTTT.

This clone was seen only a few times. This sequence joins TRBV25-1 and TRBJ1-5; D is unclear. Trimming cost V 3 bases and J 2 bases, with 8 bases left between them. The CDR3 is 14 residues long. Germline V gives CDR1 MGHDK, CDR2 SYGVNS. CDR3 loop: CASSDIQGNQPQHF. DNA of the CDR3: TGTGCCAGCAGTGATATCCAGGGCAATCAGCCCCAGCATTTT.

The chain has TRBV25-1 and TRBJ2-7; 7 bases align to TRBD1. The junction had 5 bases not matched to a gene; V was cut back by 4 bases and J by 2 bases. The CDR3 totals 14 residues. Germline loops: CDR1 MGHDK, CDR2 SYGVNS. CDR3 DNA sequence: TGTGCCAGCAGTGTACAGGGGTGGCCCTACGAGCAGTACTTC. This codes for CASSVQGWPYEQYF.

J is TRBJ2-7 and V is TRBV9; D might be TRBD1 (5 bases). The CDR3 has 14 amino acids. With 3 bases removed from V and 5 bases from J, the gap between germline ends came to 15 bases. The germline V gene has CDR1 SGDLS and CDR2 YYNGEE. CDR3 nucleotides: TGTGCCAGCAGCGCCACCAGGGTTTCGGACGAGCAGTACTTC. It yields the protein CASSATRVSDEQYF.

J is TRBJ1-5 and V is TRBV28; TRBD1 matches 7 bases. Unmatched junction bases numbered 5, after V lost 3 bases and J lost 3 bases. This CDR3 contains 15 residues. Germline V gives CDR1 MDHEN, CDR2 SYDVKM. In nucleotides, the CDR3 is TGTGCCAGCAGTTTGCAACAGGGGAACAATCAGCCCCAGCATTTT. Translated: CASSLQQGNNQPQHF.

The chain joins TRBV28 to TRBJ2-7; D is unclear. The CDR3 is 15 residues long. The V end lost 3 bases, the J end lost 3 bases, and 15 bases lay between the germline ends. CDR1 and CDR2 from the germline V gene are MDHEN and SYDVKM. Here the CDR3 reads CASSFALDHDYEQYF. DNA of the CDR3: TGTGCCAGCAGTTTCGCTTTGGACCACGACTACGAGCAGTACTTC.

The chain employs TRBV9 and TRBJ2-1; maybe TRBD1 (5 bases). The germline gives CDR1 SGDLS, CDR2 YYNGEE. V dropped 2 bases and J dropped 0 bases, with 6 bases sitting between them. CDR3 length: 14 residues. The CDR3 loop is CASSVTDSYNEQFF. CDR3 DNA sequence: TGTGCCAGCAGCGTGACAGACTCCTACAATGAGCAGTTCTTC. Together with reference TRBV9 and TRBJ2-1, the CDR3 gives the full variable domain: DSGVTQTPKHLITATGQRVTLRCSPRSGDLSVYWYQQSLDQGLQFLIQYYNGEERAKGNILERFSAQQFPDLHSELNLSSLELGDSALYFCASSVTDSYNEQFFGPGTRLTVL.

This chain connects TRBV29-1 to TRBJ1-4; no definite D call. The V gene's germline CDR1 is SQVTM and CDR2 ANQGSEA. The CDR3 consists of 11 residues. V dropped 5 bases and J dropped 8 bases, with 9 bases sitting between them. CDR3 DNA sequence: TGCAGCGTTAGAGGGTTCGAAAAACTGTTTTTT. Its protein is CSVRGFEKLFF.

The rearrangement links TRBV4-3 to TRBJ2-1, with D tentatively TRBD2 (6 bases). This CDR3 contains 14 residues. V lost 1 base and J lost 9, with 13 bases in between. The germline V gene encodes CDR1 LGHNA and CDR2 YSLEER. The CDR3 spells CASSQGLGFSEQFF. The CDR3 nucleotides read TGCGCCAGCAGCCAAGGACTAGGATTTAGTGAGCAGTTCTTC.

This chain connects TRBV7-9 to TRBJ2-7; the match to TRBD1 covers 11 bases. V lost 6 bases to trimming and J lost 4 bases; unmatched junction nucleotides: 5. Germline values: CDR1 SEHNR, CDR2 FQNEAQ (reference sequence). The length of the CDR3 is 14 residues. The CDR3 loop is CASSQGQGVYEQYF. The CDR3 bases are TGTGCCAGCAGTCAGGGACAGGGGGTTTACGAGCAGTACTTC.